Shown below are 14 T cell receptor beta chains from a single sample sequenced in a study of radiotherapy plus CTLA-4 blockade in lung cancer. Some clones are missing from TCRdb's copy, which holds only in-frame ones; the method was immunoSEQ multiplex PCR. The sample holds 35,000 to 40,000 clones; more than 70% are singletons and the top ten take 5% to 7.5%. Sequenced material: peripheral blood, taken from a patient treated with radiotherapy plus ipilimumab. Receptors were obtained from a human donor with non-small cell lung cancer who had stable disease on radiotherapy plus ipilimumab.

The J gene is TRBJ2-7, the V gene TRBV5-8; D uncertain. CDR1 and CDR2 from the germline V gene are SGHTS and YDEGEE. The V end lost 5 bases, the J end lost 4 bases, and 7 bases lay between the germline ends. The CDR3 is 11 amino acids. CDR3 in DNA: TGTGCCAGCAGGTCCTCTTACGAGCAGTACTTC. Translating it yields CASRSSYEQYF.

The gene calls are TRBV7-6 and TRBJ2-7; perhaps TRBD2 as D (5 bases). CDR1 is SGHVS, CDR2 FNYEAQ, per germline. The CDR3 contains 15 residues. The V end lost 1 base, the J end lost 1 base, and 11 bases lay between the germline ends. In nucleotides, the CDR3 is TGTGCCAGCAGCTTAGGAGCCCGGGATTCCTACGAGCAGTACTTC. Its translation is CASSLGARDSYEQYF.

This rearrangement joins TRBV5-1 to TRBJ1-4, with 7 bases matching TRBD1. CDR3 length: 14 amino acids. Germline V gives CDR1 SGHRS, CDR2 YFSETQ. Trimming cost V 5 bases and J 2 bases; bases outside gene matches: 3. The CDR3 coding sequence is TGCGCCAGCAGTTCGGGACAGACTAATGAAAAACTGTTTTTT. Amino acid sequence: CASSSGQTNEKLFF.

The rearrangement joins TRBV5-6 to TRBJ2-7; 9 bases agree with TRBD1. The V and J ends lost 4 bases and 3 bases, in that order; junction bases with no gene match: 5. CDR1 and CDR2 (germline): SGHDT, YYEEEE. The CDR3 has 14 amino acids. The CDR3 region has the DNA TGTGCCAGCAGCCACTGGGACAGGGTCTACGAGCAGTACTTC. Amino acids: CASSHWDRVYEQYF.

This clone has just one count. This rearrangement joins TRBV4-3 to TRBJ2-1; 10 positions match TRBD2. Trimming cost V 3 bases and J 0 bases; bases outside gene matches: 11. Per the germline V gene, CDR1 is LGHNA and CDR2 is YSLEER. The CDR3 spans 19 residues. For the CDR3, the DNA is TGCGCCAGCAGCCACGCTAGCGGGAGCTCCCCTAGCTCCTACAATGAGCAGTTCTTC. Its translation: CASSHASGSSPSSYNEQFF.

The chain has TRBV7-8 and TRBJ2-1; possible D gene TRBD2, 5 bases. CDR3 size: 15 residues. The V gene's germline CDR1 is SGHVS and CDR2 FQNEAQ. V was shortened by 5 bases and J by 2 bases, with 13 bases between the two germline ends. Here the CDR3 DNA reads TGTGCCAGCAGCGCCCTAGCTCGACCCTACAATGAGCAGTTCTTC. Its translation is CASSALARPYNEQFF.

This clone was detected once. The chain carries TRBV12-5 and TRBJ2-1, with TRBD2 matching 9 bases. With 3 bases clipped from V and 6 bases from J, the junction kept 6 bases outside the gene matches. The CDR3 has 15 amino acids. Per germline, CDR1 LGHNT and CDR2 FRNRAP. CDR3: CASGLGGRASNEQFF. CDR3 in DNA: TGTGCTAGTGGTTTAGGCGGGAGGGCCTCCAATGAGCAGTTCTTC.

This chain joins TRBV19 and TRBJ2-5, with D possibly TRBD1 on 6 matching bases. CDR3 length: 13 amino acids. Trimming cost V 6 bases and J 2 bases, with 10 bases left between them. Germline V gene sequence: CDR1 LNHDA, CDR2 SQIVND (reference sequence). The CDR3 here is CASRPRGQETQYF. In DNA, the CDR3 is TGTGCCAGTAGACCCAGGGGTCAAGAGACCCAGTACTTC.

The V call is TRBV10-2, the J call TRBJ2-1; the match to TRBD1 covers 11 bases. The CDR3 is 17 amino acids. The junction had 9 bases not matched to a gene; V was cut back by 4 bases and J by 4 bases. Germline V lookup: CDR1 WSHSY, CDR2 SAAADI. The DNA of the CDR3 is TGCGCCAGCAGTGTGTTTGGGACAGGGGGTCTTTACAATGAGCAGTTCTTC. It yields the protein CASSVFGTGGLYNEQFF.

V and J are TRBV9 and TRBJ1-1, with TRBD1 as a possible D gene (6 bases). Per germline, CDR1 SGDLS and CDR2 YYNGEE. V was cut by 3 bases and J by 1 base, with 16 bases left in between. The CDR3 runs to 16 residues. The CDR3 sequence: CASSANSGQPNTEAFF. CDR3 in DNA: TGTGCCAGCAGCGCAAATTCGGGACAACCGAACACTGAAGCTTTCTTT.

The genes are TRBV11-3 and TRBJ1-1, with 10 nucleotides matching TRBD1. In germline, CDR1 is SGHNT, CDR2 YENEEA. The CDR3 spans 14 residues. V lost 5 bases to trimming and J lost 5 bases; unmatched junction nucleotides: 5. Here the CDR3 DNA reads TGTGCCAGCAGCCTCGGGACAGGGGAAACTGAAGCTTTCTTT. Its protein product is CASSLGTGETEAFF.

The CDR3 nucleotides are TGTGCCAGCAGTAGACTCGGGACAGGGTCCTACGAGCAGTACTTC. Translation gives CASSRLGTGSYEQYF. The chain couples TRBV9 to TRBJ2-7; TRBD1 matches at 9 bases. CDR3 size: 15 residues. J was trimmed by 1 base and V by 5 bases; bases with no gene match: 7. The germline gives CDR1 SGDLS, CDR2 YYNGEE.

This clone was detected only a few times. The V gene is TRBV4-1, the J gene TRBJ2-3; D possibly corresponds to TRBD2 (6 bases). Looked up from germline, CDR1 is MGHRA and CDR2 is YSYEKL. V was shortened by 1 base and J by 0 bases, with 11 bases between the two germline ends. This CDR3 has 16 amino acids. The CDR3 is CASSQVVAVSTDTQYF. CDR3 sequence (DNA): TGCGCCAGCAGCCAAGTAGTAGCGGTAAGCACAGATACGCAGTATTTT.

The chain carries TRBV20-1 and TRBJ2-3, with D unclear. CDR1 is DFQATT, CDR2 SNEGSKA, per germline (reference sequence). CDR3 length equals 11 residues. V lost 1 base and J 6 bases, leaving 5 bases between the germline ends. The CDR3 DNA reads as TGCAGTGCTAGAGTTTCTGATACGCAGTATTTT. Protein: CSARVSDTQYF.